This T cell receptor (beta chain) was identified during a study of blood T cell repertoires in COVID-19. On the study more broadly: Acute and convalescent COVID-19 samples came from the United States, Italy and Spain.

To note about this clone: This sample also contains other DNA sequences that code for the same CDR3.

TCRdb's table, derived via immunoSEQ multiplex PCR, lists solely in-frame clones and lacks some. The table lists tens of thousands of clones, about 88% of them singletons. Material for sequencing was peripheral blood. The receptor's source is a man aged 65-85 years with active COVID-19.

CDR3 amino acids: CASSPGQGAEQYF. The CDR3 coding sequence is TGTGCCAGCTCACCGGGACAGGGTGCCGAGCAGTACTTC. The gene calls are TRBV18 and TRBJ2-7; 9 bases map to TRBD1. This CDR3 region has 13 residues. Germline lookup yields CDR1 KGHSH and CDR2 LQKENI. The V gene end was trimmed by 3 bases and the J gene end by 6 bases; junction bases not matched to a gene: 3.